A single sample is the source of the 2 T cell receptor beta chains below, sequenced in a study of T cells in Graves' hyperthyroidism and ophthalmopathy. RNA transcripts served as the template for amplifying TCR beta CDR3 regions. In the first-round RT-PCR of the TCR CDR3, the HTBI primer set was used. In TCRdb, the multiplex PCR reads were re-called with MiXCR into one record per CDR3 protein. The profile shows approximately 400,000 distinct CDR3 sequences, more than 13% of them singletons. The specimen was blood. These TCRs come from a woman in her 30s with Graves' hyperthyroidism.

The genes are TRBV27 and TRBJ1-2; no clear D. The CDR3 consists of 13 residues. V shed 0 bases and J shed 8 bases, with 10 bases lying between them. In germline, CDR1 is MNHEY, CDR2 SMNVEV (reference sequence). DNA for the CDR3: TGTGCCAGCAGTTTATCGGTCGGGCAGGGCTACACCTTC. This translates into CASSLSVGQGYTF.

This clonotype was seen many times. The DNA of the CDR3 is TGTGCCACCAGTGACGGGAGTTGGACAGATACGCAGTATTTT. It encodes CATSDGSWTDTQYF. The J gene is TRBJ2-3, the V gene TRBV24-1; perhaps TRBD2 as D (6 bases). The CDR3 extends over 14 amino acids. Germline V gene data show CDR1 as KGHDR and CDR2 as SFDVKD. V was cut by 4 bases and J by 3 bases, with 10 bases left in between.